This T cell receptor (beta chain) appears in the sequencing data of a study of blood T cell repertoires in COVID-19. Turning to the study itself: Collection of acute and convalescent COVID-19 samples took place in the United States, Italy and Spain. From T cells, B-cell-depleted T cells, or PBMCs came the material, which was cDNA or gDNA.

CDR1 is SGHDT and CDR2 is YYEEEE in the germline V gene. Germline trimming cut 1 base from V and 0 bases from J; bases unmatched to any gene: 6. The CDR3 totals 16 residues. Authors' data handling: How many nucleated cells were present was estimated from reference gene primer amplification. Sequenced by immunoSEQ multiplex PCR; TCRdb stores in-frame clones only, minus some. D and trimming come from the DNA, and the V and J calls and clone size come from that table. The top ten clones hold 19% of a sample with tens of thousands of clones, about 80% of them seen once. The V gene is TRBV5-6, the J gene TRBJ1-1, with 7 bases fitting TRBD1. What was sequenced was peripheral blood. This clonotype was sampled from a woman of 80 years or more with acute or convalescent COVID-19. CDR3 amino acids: CASSLNRGTMNTEAFF. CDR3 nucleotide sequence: TGTGCCAGCAGCTTGAACAGGGGCACAATGAACACTGAAGCTTTCTTT.